The T cell receptor (beta chain) under discussion was sequenced for a study of spatial heterogeneity in lung cancer. General observations from the study: Expanded alpha and beta TCR counts within tumors tracked tumor mutation counts.

TCRdb analysed the 5' RACE reads with MiXCR anew, one entry per CDR3 protein. The table includes fewer than 5,000 distinct CDR3 sequences, roughly 9% detected once. Germline V gene data show CDR1 as MGHRA and CDR2 as YSYEKL. This CDR3 is 12 amino acids long. V dropped 4 bases and J dropped 7; count of bases not matched to a gene: 3. Time point described: sample taken at primary tumor resection. This clonotype was counted ten times or more. Antigen: not known. Sequenced here: lung tumor tissue, sampled at surgery. The chain couples TRBV4-1 to TRBJ1-1; 7 positions match TRBD1. The sequence came from a male donor with early-stage non-small cell lung cancer. The CDR3 sequence: CASSPAGGEAFF. Written as DNA, the CDR3 is TGCGCCAGCAGCCCCGCAGGGGGTGAAGCTTTCTTT.